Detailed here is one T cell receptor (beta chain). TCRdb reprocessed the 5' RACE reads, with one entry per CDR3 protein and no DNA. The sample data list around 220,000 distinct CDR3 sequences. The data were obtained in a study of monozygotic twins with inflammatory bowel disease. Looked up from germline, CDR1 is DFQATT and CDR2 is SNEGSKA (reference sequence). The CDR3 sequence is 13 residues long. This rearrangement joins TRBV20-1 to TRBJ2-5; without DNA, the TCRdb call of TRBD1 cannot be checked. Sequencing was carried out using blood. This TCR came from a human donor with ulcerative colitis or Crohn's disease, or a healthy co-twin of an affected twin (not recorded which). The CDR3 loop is CSAVDRGQETQYF.